Following are 15 T cell receptor beta chains from one sample sequenced in a study of blood T cell repertoires in COVID-19 (dated by TCRdb to 2019 to 2021). The library was built by means of the immunoSEQ multiplex PCR assay. This immuneACCESS table, as held by TCRdb, lists in-frame sequences with V and J called but not all clones. Of the missing ones, under half trace to an unresolved V gene in checked studies; the others have no known cause. Within this sample are some 66,000 clones, with 85% to 90% of them counted one time only. The ten largest clonotypes hold approximately 8.3% of the sample. The sample consisted of peripheral blood. Every receptor here comes from a human donor with active COVID-19. The donor label of this sample is uncertain.

This clone was counted a single time. This chain connects TRBV11-3 to TRBJ2-3; D might be TRBD2 (5 bases). Trimming left V 5 bases short and J 7 bases short, with 16 bases between. This CDR3 region has 14 residues. CDR1 and CDR2 from the germline V gene are SGHNT and YENEEA. The CDR3 region has the DNA TGTGCCAGCAGCCCAGAGGGCTTGCAAAATACGCAGTATTTT. It encodes CASSPEGLQNTQYF.

The CDR3 protein is CASSLSTQGGYGYTF. The CDR3 DNA sequence: TGTGCCAGCAGTTTATCCACCCAGGGTGGCTATGGCTACACCTTC. The rearrangement uses TRBV28 and TRBJ1-2, with D possibly matching TRBD1 (5 bases). The CDR3 has 15 residues. The V gene's germline CDR1 is MDHEN and CDR2 SYDVKM. V shed 1 base and J shed 4 bases, with 13 bases lying between them.

The rearrangement links TRBV28 to TRBJ2-5; maybe TRBD1 (5 bases). With 2 bases removed from V and 5 bases from J, the gap between germline ends came to 9 bases. CDR1 is MDHEN, CDR2 SYDVKM, per germline. This CDR3 is built from 13 residues. The CDR3: CASSLARAETQYF. CDR3 nucleotide sequence: TGTGCCAGCAGTTTAGCCAGGGCGGAGACCCAGTACTTC.

This clone showed up just once. The rearrangement uses TRBV10-3 and TRBJ2-7, with D unresolved. Germline V gene sequence: CDR1 ENHRY, CDR2 SYGVKD. This CDR3 is built from 15 residues. V dropped 6 bases and J dropped 3 bases, with 18 bases sitting between them. The chain's CDR3 is CAIRSSTGLSYEQYF. DNA for the CDR3: TGTGCCATCAGGTCTAGTACCGGCCTGAGCTACGAGCAGTACTTC.

The V gene is TRBV9, the J gene TRBJ2-5, with 8 bases identical to TRBD2. Germline V gene data show CDR1 as SGDLS and CDR2 as YYNGEE. The CDR3 spans 16 residues. Losses at the gene ends were 0 bases for V and 2 bases for J; bases not matched to a gene: 6. In DNA form, the CDR3 reads TGTGCCAGCAGCGTAGCTGGCGGGGGGACGCAAGAGACCCAGTACTTC. Translated: CASSVAGGGTQETQYF.

The rearrangement uses TRBV9 and TRBJ2-5; 8 nucleotides match TRBD1. Germline V gene lookup returns CDR1 SGDLS and CDR2 YYNGEE. The junction had 3 bases not matched to a gene; V was cut back by 4 bases and J by 4 bases. This CDR3 is 13 amino acids long. CDR3 nucleotide sequence: TGTGCCAGCAGCCCCAGGGGGCTAGAGACCCAGTACTTC. Protein: CASSPRGLETQYF.

The rearrangement uses TRBV7-8 and TRBJ2-7; 10 bases are shared with TRBD1. This CDR3 is 15 amino acids long. Germline lookup yields CDR1 SGHVS and CDR2 FQNEAQ. V lost 5 bases to trimming and J lost 3 bases; unmatched junction nucleotides: 7. The CDR3 reads CASSRWTGGGYEQYF. The CDR3 DNA reads TGTGCCAGCAGCCGATGGACAGGGGGAGGCTACGAGCAGTACTTC.

The rearrangement links TRBV6-5 to TRBJ1-5; TRBD1 agrees at 7 bases. V gave up 6 bases and J gave up 4 bases; unmatched junction bases: 3. The CDR3 is 13 residues long. The germline V gene encodes CDR1 MNHEY and CDR2 SVGAGI. CDR3 nucleotides: TGTGCCAGCAGCGTACAGGGGAATCAGCCCCAGCATTTT. It is translated as CASSVQGNQPQHF.

CDR3 DNA: TGTGCCAGCAGCAGCCGGGACAGATCCTACGAGCAGTACTTC. Translated: CASSSRDRSYEQYF. J is TRBJ2-5 and V is TRBV14; 7 positions agree with TRBD1. The DNA matches TRBJ2-7 better at its end, which makes the J call doubtful. Germline CDR1 SGHDN, CDR2 FVKESK. CDR3 length: 14 amino acids.

The CDR3 spells CASSAGDSSSYNEQFF. The DNA of the CDR3 is TGTGCCAGCAGCGCCGGGGACTCCTCCTCCTACAATGAGCAGTTCTTC. The chain combines TRBV9 with TRBJ2-1, with D maybe TRBD2 (6 bases). Trimming stripped 3 bases from V and 0 bases from J, with 13 bases between. Germline-derived CDR1 and CDR2 are SGDLS and YYNGEE. The CDR3 is 16 residues long.

The genes are TRBV11-2 and TRBJ2-6, with 7 bases lining up with TRBD2. J was trimmed by 4 bases and V by 5 bases; bases with no gene match: 5. CDR1 and CDR2 (germline): SGHAT, FQNNGV. The CDR3 runs to 15 residues. The CDR3 sequence is CASSPSGVGANVLTF. The CDR3 bases are TGTGCCAGCAGCCCCAGCGGGGTCGGGGCCAACGTCCTGACTTTC. The full variable domain, completed using reference TRBV11-2 and TRBJ2-6, is EAGVAQSPRYKIIEKRQSVAFWCNPISGHATLYWYQQILGQGPKLLIQFQNNGVVDDSQLPKDRFSAERLKGVDSTLKIQPAKLEDSAVYLCASSPSGVGANVLTFGAGSRLTVL.

This chain connects TRBV6-5 to TRBJ2-7; D not resolved. The CDR3 consists of 14 residues. V was clipped by 2 bases and J by 2 bases, with 10 bases between them. The germline V gene has CDR1 MNHEY and CDR2 SVGAGI. The CDR3 sequence: CASSYGQRAYEQYF. In DNA, the CDR3 is TGTGCCAGCAGTTACGGGCAAAGAGCCTACGAGCAGTACTTC.

V usage is TRBV5-1 and J usage is TRBJ2-7, with D possibly matching TRBD2 (7 bases). The length of the CDR3 is 15 residues. V lost 1 base, J lost 0 bases, and 11 bases lay in between. CDR1 is SGHRS and CDR2 is YFSETQ in the germline V gene. The CDR3 reads CASSLSGGSSYEQYF. For the CDR3, the DNA is TGCGCCAGCAGCTTGTCGGGGGGCAGCTCCTACGAGCAGTACTTC.

This rearrangement joins TRBV5-1 to TRBJ2-1, with D perhaps matching TRBD1 (6 bases). The germline CDR1 and CDR2 sequences are SGHRS and YFSETQ. The CDR3 totals 15 residues. Between the trimmed V and J ends, which lost 0 bases and 3 bases, there was a span of 10 bases. Here the CDR3 reads CASSLEQGVYNEQFF. The CDR3 DNA sequence: TGCGCCAGCAGCTTGGAACAGGGTGTCTACAATGAGCAGTTCTTC.

The chain joins TRBV7-9 to TRBJ2-7; 8 bases are shared with TRBD1. With V trimmed by 4 bases and J by 8 bases, 13 bases remained unmatched. The CDR3 has 15 residues. Germline V CDR1 and CDR2: SEHNR, FQNEAQ (reference sequence). The CDR3 DNA follows: TGTGCCAGCAGCTCTCCGACAGGGGCCCCGGGGAAGCAGTACTTC. This encodes CASSSPTGAPGKQYF.